This T cell receptor (beta chain) stems from a study of blood T cells in healthy people across ages. Sample-barcoded 5' priming and a J-beta primer mix drove a second PCR of 7 to 11 cycles. TCRdb re-called the 5' RACE reads through MiXCR, storing one row per CDR3 protein. The sample carries 780,000 or so distinct CDR3 sequences, roughly 25% recorded once. CDR3 length: 15 amino acids. Germline CDR1 is MNHEY and CDR2 is SMNVEV (reference sequence). The ends lost 3 bases at V and 4 bases at J; junction bases unmatched: 7. This clonotype has only a few counts. Its antigen remains unknown. Notes on the study in general: No one knew whether donors had CMV, which possibly confounded expanded clonotype changes.

The same sample was also used in a study of T cells of mothers and their children. As reported in that work: The analysis detected no persistent microchimeric T cell clones.

This receptor was taken from a boy aged 10-17 years in good health. Sample: blood. The V call is TRBV27, the J call TRBJ2-5; the match to TRBD2 covers 8 bases. The CDR3 DNA reads as TGTGCCAGCAGTTTTGGTAGCGGGGTCCGAGAGACCCAGTACTTC. It yields the protein CASSFGSGVRETQYF.